The 26 T cell receptor beta chains reported below all come from one sample, sequenced in a study of shared clonotypes between healthy human individuals. TCRdb's table, derived via immunoSEQ multiplex PCR, lists solely in-frame clones and lacks some. Of some 2,100,000 clones listed, around 93% are singletons. Cells designated naive CD8 were CD45RO-negative and were positively selected for CCR7, with terminally differentiated effector memory CD45RA+ cells excluded. Sequencing was performed on naive CD8+ T cells from PBMCs. The receptors stem from a man between 18 and 35 years old in good health. Some clones in this sample may be carry-over from other donors' samples.

The genes are TRBV28 and TRBJ2-1, with 9 bases matching TRBD2. The CDR3 is 17 residues long. Losses at the gene ends were 4 bases for V and 4 bases for J; bases not matched to a gene: 11. The germline CDR1 and CDR2 sequences are MDHEN and SYDVKM. The CDR3 protein is CASSSTIRGRGYNEQFF. CDR3 in DNA: TGTGCCAGCAGTTCCACCATTCGCGGGAGGGGTTACAATGAGCAGTTCTTC.

This chain uses TRBV5-6 with TRBJ1-1, with a possible D match to TRBD1 (5 bases). The CDR3 spans 14 residues. From germline, CDR1 is SGHDT and CDR2 YYEEEE. The ends were cut back, 1 base at V and 10 bases at J, with 17 bases in the middle. CDR3 residues: CASSLSQGGRRAFF. DNA of the CDR3: TGTGCCAGCAGCTTGTCCCAGGGAGGCAGGAGAGCTTTCTTT.

This chain joins TRBV19 and TRBJ2-2; D is unclear. The ends were cut back, 3 bases at V and 4 bases at J, with 9 bases in the middle. Germline V gives CDR1 LNHDA, CDR2 SQIVND (reference sequence). The length of the CDR3 is 14 residues. The CDR3 spells CASSIGQTTGELFF. CDR3 bases: TGTGCCAGTAGTATTGGCCAGACCACCGGGGAGCTGTTTTTT.

This chain connects TRBV5-6 to TRBJ2-2; TRBD1 is a possible D gene (5 bases). This CDR3 has 13 residues. Trimming left V 3 bases short and J 6 bases short, with 9 bases between. CDR1 is SGHDT, CDR2 YYEEEE, per germline. The CDR3 DNA reads as TGTGCCAGCAGCTCCGGACACCCCGGGGAGCTGTTTTTT. The encoded protein is CASSSGHPGELFF.

This chain links TRBV2 with TRBJ2-7, with D tentatively TRBD2 (5 bases). The CDR3 is made up of 13 amino acids. Germline V gives CDR1 SNHLY, CDR2 FYNNEI. Trimming removed 6 bases from V and 0 bases from J, with 9 bases in between. The chain's CDR3 is CASRAGSSYEQYF. The DNA for the CDR3 is TGTGCCAGCAGGGCGGGTTCCTCCTACGAGCAGTACTTC. Full variable domain (rest looked up from reference TRBV2 and TRBJ2-7): EPEVTQTPSHQVTQMGQEVILRCVPISNHLYFYWYRQILGQKVEFLVSFYNNEISEKSEIFDDQFSVERPDGSNFTLKIRSTKLEDSAMYFCASRAGSSYEQYFGPGTRLTVT.

This clone has just a few counts. The chain couples TRBV19 to TRBJ1-1; D may be TRBD1 (5 bases). Trimming took off 7 bases at V and 5 bases at J, with 11 bases between the two ends. Germline CDR1 reads LNHDA; CDR2 reads SQIVND (reference sequence). The CDR3 sequence is 12 residues long. The CDR3 DNA sequence: TGTGCCAGTACCTCAGGGTTTACTGAAGCTTTCTTT. Its protein is CASTSGFTEAFF.

The gene calls are TRBV29-1 and TRBJ2-1, with D tentatively TRBD1 (7 bases). This CDR3 has 14 amino acids. The V end lost 7 bases, the J end lost 4 bases, and 17 bases lay between the germline ends. In germline, CDR1 is SQVTM, CDR2 ANQGSEA. For the CDR3, the DNA is TGCAGCGGAGGAGGGGGCGCACATTACAATGAGCAGTTCTTC. Its translation is CSGGGGAHYNEQFF.

The chain carries TRBV7-3 and TRBJ2-4; 9 positions match TRBD1. Germline V gene data show CDR1 as SGHTA and CDR2 as FQGTGA. The CDR3 is 16 amino acids. V dropped 4 bases and J dropped 4; count of bases not matched to a gene: 8. CDR3 loop: CASSSQGGQGKNIQYF. The CDR3 nucleotides read TGTGCCAGCAGCTCGCAAGGGGGACAGGGAAAAAACATTCAGTACTTC. The complete variable domain, with remaining parts taken from reference TRBV7-3 and TRBJ2-4, reads GAGVSQTPSNKVTEKGKYVELRCDPISGHTALYWYRQSLGQGPEFLIYFQGTGAADDSGLPNDRFFAVRPEGSVSTLKIQRTERGDSAVYLCASSSQGGQGKNIQYFGAGTRLSVL.

The chain couples TRBV11-2 to TRBJ1-2, with D possibly matching TRBD1 (5 bases). CDR1 and CDR2 from the germline V gene are SGHAT and FQNNGV. The CDR3 totals 13 residues. Trimming shortened V by 3 bases and J by 5 bases, and 10 bases separated the two germline ends. DNA for the CDR3: TGTGCCAGCAGCTTCGGGACGGAATATGGCTACACCTTC. It is translated as CASSFGTEYGYTF.

V and J are TRBV2 and TRBJ2-7; 8 positions match TRBD1. The V gene's germline CDR1 is SNHLY and CDR2 FYNNEI. This CDR3 region has 14 residues. The junction had 10 bases not matched to a gene; V was cut back by 10 bases and J by 2 bases. The DNA for the CDR3 is TGTGCCATCCTGGCTCGGACAGGGACCTACGAGCAGTACTTC. This translates into CAILARTGTYEQYF.

J is TRBJ2-5 and V is TRBV7-9; no clear D. The CDR3 loop spans 12 amino acids. The V end lost 0 bases, the J end lost 6 bases, and 5 bases lay between the germline ends. Germline CDR1 is SEHNR and CDR2 is FQNEAQ (reference sequence). The CDR3 loop is CASSLARQTQYF. CDR3 DNA: TGTGCCAGCAGCTTAGCGCGGCAGACCCAGTACTTC.

The gene calls are TRBV6-5 and TRBJ2-7, with D uncertain. Trimming left V 0 bases short and J 2 bases short, with 5 bases between. This CDR3 contains 13 residues. Germline loops: CDR1 MNHEY, CDR2 SVGAGI. CDR3 residues: CASSYSNPYEQYF. The CDR3 nucleotides read TGTGCCAGCAGTTACTCGAATCCCTACGAGCAGTACTTC.

The chain recombines TRBV27 with TRBJ2-7; 9 nucleotides line up with TRBD2. Looked up from germline, CDR1 is MNHEY and CDR2 is SMNVEV (reference sequence). The CDR3 has 15 amino acids. V trimming: 2 bases; J trimming: 5 bases; junction bases outside the gene matches: 7. The CDR3 nucleotides are TGTGCCAGCAGTTTAATCCTAGCGGGAATACACGAGCAGTACTTC. Translating it yields CASSLILAGIHEQYF.

This clone has only a few counts. The chain uses TRBV9 and TRBJ1-1; possible D gene TRBD1, 5 bases. The V gene's germline CDR1 is SGDLS and CDR2 YYNGEE. The CDR3 is made up of 14 amino acids. The ends were cut back, 4 bases at V and 2 bases at J, with 12 bases in the middle. The CDR3 nucleotides are TGTGCCAGCAGCACTACAGGACCTAACACTGAAGCTTTCTTT. Translation gives CASSTTGPNTEAFF.

This chain links TRBV30 with TRBJ2-7, with 8 bases fitting TRBD2. The CDR3 is made up of 15 amino acids. Germline CDR1 GTSNPN, CDR2 SVGIG (reference sequence). V trimming: 4 bases; J trimming: 6 bases; junction bases outside the gene matches: 14. Written as DNA, the CDR3 is TGTGCCTGGACCCCCCCCTTGGGGACTAGAAGCGAGCAGTACTTC. Amino acid sequence: CAWTPPLGTRSEQYF.

The rearrangement joins TRBV13 to TRBJ1-1; D might be TRBD1 (5 bases). Germline CDR1 and CDR2: PRHDT and FYEKMQ (reference sequence). This CDR3 comprises 14 residues. The V gene lost 0 bases and the J gene lost 3 bases, with 8 bases spanning the gap. The CDR3 here is CASSLGEGYTEAFF. The CDR3 bases are TGTGCCAGCAGCTTAGGGGAGGGGTACACTGAAGCTTTCTTT.

The chain combines TRBV29-1 with TRBJ2-7; the D gene is possibly TRBD1 (5 bases). V was trimmed by 5 bases and J by 3 bases, leaving 11 bases between them. CDR3 size: 12 residues. The germline gives CDR1 SQVTM, CDR2 ANQGSEA. The CDR3 region has the DNA TGCAGCGTTTCAGGGCCCTACTACGAGCAGTACTTC. This codes for CSVSGPYYEQYF.

This rearrangement joins TRBV15 to TRBJ2-3; tentative D call: TRBD2 (6 bases). The CDR3 extends over 13 amino acids. Trimming left V 1 base short and J 10 bases short, with 12 bases between. Looked up from germline, CDR1 is LNHNV and CDR2 is YYDKDF (reference sequence). The CDR3 nucleotides read TGTGCCACCAGCAGAGGAACGGGGGTACCGCAGTATTTT. Residues: CATSRGTGVPQYF.

This chain joins TRBV28 and TRBJ1-1, with unresolved D. The CDR3 spans 13 residues. Between the trimmed V and J ends, which lost 5 bases and 4 bases, there was a span of 11 bases. The V gene's germline CDR1 is MDHEN and CDR2 SYDVKM. The CDR3 is CASSLGLGTEAFF. CDR3 nucleotides: TGTGCCAGCAGTCTCGGACTGGGCACTGAAGCTTTCTTT.

The V call is TRBV6-1, the J call TRBJ1-1; tentative D call: TRBD1 (6 bases). Per germline, CDR1 MNHNS and CDR2 SASEGT. Trimming pared 9 bases from V and 3 bases from J, leaving 11 bases between. The CDR3 has 12 amino acids. CDR3 coding DNA: TGTGCCAGTAAACAGGGTTACACTGAAGCTTTCTTT. Translation gives CASKQGYTEAFF.

Of note for this clone: Other DNA variants within this sample encode the same CDR3. CDR3 sequence: CASSLSGNEQFF. The DNA for the CDR3 is TGTGCCAGCAGTCTCTCAGGGAATGAGCAGTTCTTC. The chain links TRBV27 to TRBJ2-1, with D possibly TRBD1 on 5 matching bases. This CDR3 comprises 12 residues. Per germline, CDR1 MNHEY and CDR2 SMNVEV (reference sequence). Trimming removed 5 bases from V and 7 bases from J, with 9 bases in between.

This clone was detected only once. This chain connects TRBV5-6 to TRBJ1-5; maybe TRBD1 (5 bases). Germline loops: CDR1 SGHDT, CDR2 YYEEEE. Trimming removed 4 bases from V and 7 bases from J, with 15 bases in between. The CDR3 is 14 residues long. The CDR3 sequence is CASSRGGGWQPQHF. The CDR3 bases are TGTGCCAGCAGCCGTGGGGGAGGATGGCAGCCCCAGCATTTT.

The chain uses TRBV6-4 and TRBJ2-7, with 9 bases fitting TRBD2. This CDR3 is 15 amino acids long. The ends lost 4 bases at V and 3 bases at J; junction bases unmatched: 7. CDR1 is MRHNA, CDR2 SNTAGT, per germline. The chain's CDR3 is CASSAFSGSSYEQYF. The CDR3, as DNA: TGTGCCAGCAGTGCTTTTAGCGGGAGCAGCTACGAGCAGTACTTC.

The chain employs TRBV5-8 and TRBJ2-5, with 12 bases identical to TRBD1. The CDR3 length is 15 residues. With 3 bases clipped from V and 4 bases from J, the junction kept 4 bases outside the gene matches. Germline V gene lookup returns CDR1 SGHTS and CDR2 YDEGEE. CDR3 loop: CASSWGQGAGETQYF. CDR3 sequence (DNA): TGTGCCAGCAGCTGGGGACAGGGGGCTGGAGAGACCCAGTACTTC.

The V call is TRBV18, the J call TRBJ2-5; tentatively, D is TRBD2 (6 bases). Trimming stripped 0 bases from V and 5 bases from J, with 16 bases between. Per the germline V gene, CDR1 is KGHSH and CDR2 is LQKENI. The CDR3 runs to 16 residues. The CDR3 bases are TGTGCCAGCTCACCACCAACGCGGGAATGGCCGGAGACCCAGTACTTC. Protein sequence: CASSPPTREWPETQYF.

On this clone: Other DNA sequences in this specimen translate into the identical CDR3. The chain combines TRBV27 with TRBJ2-7; D remains unclear. In germline, CDR1 is MNHEY, CDR2 SMNVEV (reference sequence). The CDR3 is 13 residues long. Between the trimmed V and J ends, which lost 4 bases and 2 bases, there was a span of 9 bases. The CDR3: CASSSGRTYEQYF. Here the CDR3 DNA reads TGTGCCAGCAGTTCTGGCAGAACCTACGAGCAGTACTTC.